The entry below describes one T cell receptor beta chain. These data originate in a study of blood T cell repertoires in COVID-19. This table comes from immunoSEQ multiplex PCR, and its TCRdb copy is limited to in-frame clones, with some not included. The sample consists of tens of thousands of clones, around 83% of them appearing once. CDR3 length equals 15 residues. The V end lost 1 base, the J end lost 0 bases, and 10 bases lay between the germline ends. Germline CDR1 and CDR2: SGHAT and FQNNGV. Source material: peripheral blood. This TCR was recovered from a man between 65 and 80 years old with active COVID-19. The chain uses TRBV11-2 and TRBJ2-7; D unresolved. The CDR3 region is CASSLVGSSSYEQYF. CDR3 nucleotide sequence: TGTGCCAGCAGCTTAGTGGGCTCAAGCTCCTACGAGCAGTACTTC.